The 19 T cell receptor beta chains below all came from one sample that was sequenced in a study of response to subunit inactivated influenza vaccine. From the RT-PCR reads, TCRdb called clonotypes with MiXCR, one entry per CDR3 protein. The table has about 570,000 distinct CDR3 sequences, about 11% seen once. This sample also belongs to another study, concerning T cells expressing NK-cell markers. That work adds: Generation of TCR beta cDNA was performed by 5'RACE template switching incorporating UMIs.

This specimen was PBMCs from blood, taken on the day of vaccination. The source of these receptors is a man aged 50 or older who received an inactivated influenza vaccine.

This clonotype occurred many times. This sequence joins TRBV5-1 and TRBJ1-2, with D possibly being TRBD1 (5 bases). The V gene lost 6 bases and the J gene lost 2 bases, with 11 bases spanning the gap. Germline CDR1 and CDR2: SGHRS and YFSETQ. This CDR3 is built from 13 residues. CDR3 DNA sequence: TGCGCCAGCACCGGGGACGGAAACTATGGCTACACCTTC. Protein sequence: CASTGDGNYGYTF.

A few counts support this clonotype. This chain links TRBV6-2 or TRBV6-3 with TRBJ2-5; 8 nucleotides match TRBD1. CDR1 MNHEY and CDR2 SVGEGT come from the germline V gene. This CDR3 has 16 amino acids. The J segment lost 2 bases and the V segment lost 2 bases, leaving 7 bases of the junction unmatched. The CDR3 spells CASSYHPGQVQETQYF. DNA of the CDR3: TGTGCCAGCAGTTACCATCCGGGACAGGTGCAAGAGACCCAGTACTTC.

There are a few counts of this clonotype. This sequence joins TRBV3-1 and TRBJ2-3; tentatively, D is TRBD1 (6 bases). Germline V gene sequence: CDR1 LGHDT, CDR2 YNNKEL (reference sequence). V dropped 4 bases and J dropped 5 bases, with 19 bases sitting between them. There are 16 residues in the CDR3. The CDR3 DNA is TGTGCCAGCAGCCGCCGACAGGCCCACCGGGGAGATACGCAGTATTTT. Residues: CASSRRQAHRGDTQYF.

This clonotype was counted ten times or more. The chain recombines TRBV27 with TRBJ2-7; 7 bases agree with TRBD2. This CDR3 is 14 amino acids long. V shed 0 bases, J shed 3 bases, and the junction held 2 bases outside the gene matches. CDR1 and CDR2 (germline): MNHEY, SMNVEV (reference sequence). The CDR3 protein is CASSLSGRFYEQYF. In nucleotides, the CDR3 is TGTGCCAGCAGTTTATCCGGGAGGTTCTACGAGCAGTACTTC.

This clonotype appeared a single time. V is TRBV12-3 or TRBV12-4 and J is TRBJ1-5; D is ambiguous. V lost 7 bases, J lost 6 bases, and 16 bases lay in between. The CDR3 is 14 amino acids. This CDR3 is CASNFLGISQPQHF. CDR3 in DNA: TGTGCCAGCAATTTTCTGGGAATAAGTCAGCCCCAGCATTTT.

The chain links TRBV10-3 to TRBJ2-1, with D possibly TRBD2 on 6 matching bases. Trimming stripped 6 bases from V and 9 bases from J, with 12 bases between. The CDR3 contains 12 residues. Germline loops: CDR1 ENHRY, CDR2 SYGVKD. Written as DNA, the CDR3 is TGTGCCATCAGGGAGGGCGCCGGTGAGCAGTTCTTC. The encoded protein is CAIREGAGEQFF.

This clonotype was found a few times. The rearrangement joins TRBV5-1 to TRBJ2-5; 8 nucleotides match TRBD1. The V and J ends lost 3 bases and 2 bases, in that order; junction bases with no gene match: 9. The length of the CDR3 is 16 residues. CDR1 and CDR2 from the germline V gene are SGHRS and YFSETQ. The CDR3 loop reads CASSSEPTGVQETQYF. CDR3 nucleotides: TGCGCCAGCAGCTCCGAACCGACAGGGGTACAAGAGACCCAGTACTTC.

The chain couples TRBV12-3 or TRBV12-4 to TRBJ2-7; the D gene is possibly TRBD1 (5 bases). The V end lost 6 bases, the J end lost 2 bases, and 14 bases lay between the germline ends. The CDR3 spans 14 residues. The CDR3 sequence: CASRKGTGAYEQYF. The CDR3 DNA reads as TGTGCCAGCAGAAAGGGTACAGGAGCCTACGAGCAGTACTTC.

The CDR3 loop is CASSQVARGILNEQFF. The CDR3, as DNA: TGTGCCAGCAGCCAAGTAGCCAGGGGTATCCTGAATGAGCAGTTCTTC. V usage is TRBV4-2 and J usage is TRBJ2-1, with a possible D match to TRBD1 (6 bases). The CDR3 totals 16 residues. The V gene's germline CDR1 is LGHNA and CDR2 YNFKEQ. Between the trimmed V and J ends, which lost 1 base and 7 bases, there was a span of 17 bases.

This clonotype came up a few times. The V gene is TRBV28, the J gene TRBJ2-7; TRBD1 matches 9 bases. The CDR3 is 15 residues long. Looked up from germline, CDR1 is MDHEN and CDR2 is SYDVKM. V lost 2 bases, J lost 3 bases, and 5 bases stayed unmatched. The CDR3 coding sequence is TGTGCCAGCAGTTTAGGGGGACAGGGTCTCTACGAGCAGTACTTC. Its protein product is CASSLGGQGLYEQYF.

V and J are TRBV19 and TRBJ2-6; D not certain. CDR1 is LNHDA, CDR2 SQIVND, per germline (reference sequence). The CDR3 runs to 16 residues. The V gene lost 0 bases and the J gene lost 2 bases, with 8 bases spanning the gap. The chain's CDR3 is CASSIDLTPGANVLTF. CDR3 nucleotide sequence: TGTGCCAGTAGTATAGATCTTACCCCTGGGGCCAACGTCCTGACTTTC.

This clonotype was detected only a few times. This CDR3 is CAISEVRGTEAFF. The CDR3 nucleotides are TGTGCCATCAGTGAGGTTCGGGGGACTGAAGCTTTCTTT. This sequence joins TRBV10-3 and TRBJ1-1; a weak D match, TRBD1 (5 bases). There are 13 residues in the CDR3. Germline CDR1 and CDR2: ENHRY and SYGVKD. Between the trimmed V and J ends, which lost 2 bases and 5 bases, there was a span of 9 bases.

The chain is built from TRBV20-1 and TRBJ2-3; 10 bases agree with TRBD2. CDR3 length: 15 residues. CDR1 and CDR2 from the germline V gene are DFQATT and SNEGSKA (reference sequence). V lost 5 bases, J lost 2 bases, and 7 bases stayed unmatched. Written as DNA, the CDR3 is TGCAGTGCTCCGGGACTAGCGCTTTACACAGATACGCAGTATTTT. This sequence encodes CSAPGLALYTDTQYF.

This clonotype was counted only a few times. This chain links TRBV28 with TRBJ2-7; maybe TRBD1 (6 bases). CDR1 and CDR2 (germline): MDHEN, SYDVKM. The CDR3 is 16 amino acids. With 5 bases removed from V and 1 base from J, the gap between germline ends came to 18 bases. CDR3 region: CASSPRIGGDSYEQYF. The CDR3 DNA is TGTGCCAGCAGTCCACGAATAGGGGGTGATTCCTACGAGCAGTACTTC.

The chain joins TRBV20-1 to TRBJ2-7; D is possibly TRBD2 (7 bases). Germline-derived CDR1 and CDR2 are DFQATT and SNEGSKA (reference sequence). The CDR3 is 15 amino acids. Trimming left V 4 bases short and J 3 bases short, with 19 bases between. CDR3 protein: CSAIAGRDNNYEQYF. CDR3 bases: TGCAGTGCTATCGCGGGGAGGGACAACAACTACGAGCAGTACTTC.

There are many counts of this clonotype. J is TRBJ1-1 and V is TRBV6-5, with D tentatively TRBD1 (5 bases). Germline V gives CDR1 MNHEY, CDR2 SVGAGI. Trimming pared 0 bases from V and 0 bases from J, leaving 8 bases between. The CDR3 spans 15 residues. The CDR3 sequence: CASSYSRQMNTEAFF. The CDR3, as DNA: TGTGCCAGCAGTTACTCTCGACAGATGAACACTGAAGCTTTCTTT.

This clonotype occurred a few times. This rearrangement joins TRBV6-5 to TRBJ2-7; D possibly uses TRBD1 or TRBD2 (6 bases each). The CDR3 covers 15 residues. Per the germline V gene, CDR1 is MNHEY and CDR2 is SVGAGI. Trimming took 2 bases from V and 3 from J, leaving 14 bases between them. Here the CDR3 DNA reads TGTGCCAGCAGTTACGGCGGGACACTTAACTACGAGCAGTACTTC. This codes for CASSYGGTLNYEQYF.

The chain links TRBV18 to TRBJ2-7, with unresolved D. Germline CDR1 and CDR2: KGHSH and LQKENI. Trimming stripped 3 bases from V and 6 bases from J, with 12 bases between. This CDR3 is 13 amino acids long. For the CDR3, the DNA is TGTGCCAGCTCACCTGGCAGTCTTGGCGAGCAGTACTTC. It specifies CASSPGSLGEQYF. The variable domain in full, with the rest retrieved from reference TRBV18 and TRBJ2-7, is NAGVMQNPRHLVRRRGQEARLRCSPMKGHSHVYWYRQLPEEGLKFMVYLQKENIIDESGMPKERFSAEFPKEGPSILRIQQVVRGDSAAYFCASSPGSLGEQYFGPGTRLTVT.

This clonotype was seen a few times. This chain joins TRBV28 and TRBJ2-7, with D hard to call. CDR1 is MDHEN, CDR2 SYDVKM, per germline. The CDR3 covers 12 residues. V lost 3 bases and J lost 6, with 9 bases in between. CDR3 nucleotides: TGTGCCAGCAGTTTTGGCCCCTCCGAGCAGTACTTC. Protein product: CASSFGPSEQYF.